Listed below are T cell receptor beta chains from one sample, sequenced in a study of blood T cells in healthy people across ages. TCRdb redid the calling of the 5' RACE reads with MiXCR, one entry per CDR3 protein. The data show some 1.5 million distinct CDR3 sequences, approximately 39% seen once. The sequencing sample was made of blood. The receptor source for this set is a woman younger than 35 in good health. Both conserved end residues are part of each CDR3. Each record gives: J gene, clone size, V gene, D gene, CDR3 DNA, CDR3 protein. D genes are given only for firm matches. Size is stated for part of the rows, as once, few or many counts, or as a class when the clone is expanded.

J: TRBJ1-1; size: -; V: TRBV20-1; D: TRBD1; DNA: TGCAGTGCTAGAGGTGACAGGGAGTGGCGAGCTTTCTTT; CDR3: CSARGDREWRAFF
J: TRBJ1-2; size: -; V: TRBV12-3/TRBV12-4; D: TRBD1; DNA: TGTGCCAGCAGTCCTCACCGACAGGGCACCTATGGCTACACCTTC; CDR3: CASSPHRQGTYGYTF
J: TRBJ2-3; size: -; V: TRBV9; D: TRBD2; DNA: TGTGCCAGCAGCTTCCACACTAGCGGGAGCTTCACAGATACGCAGTATTTT; CDR3: CASSFHTSGSFTDTQYF
J: TRBJ2-3; size: -; V: TRBV7-9; D: -; DNA: TGTGCCAGCAGCTTAGCCTTCAGTCGGGGAAGCAGCACAGATACGCAGTATTTT; CDR3: CASSLAFSRGSSTDTQYF
J: TRBJ1-5; size: few; V: TRBV7-2; D: -; DNA: TGTGCCAGCAGCTCAGAGGGGGGTCAGCCCCAGCATTTT; CDR3: CASSSEGGQPQHF
J: TRBJ1-2; size: -; V: TRBV29-1; D: -; DNA: TGCAGCGGGCGGGGTTTGCTTGGCTACACCTTC; CDR3: CSGRGLLGYTF
J: TRBJ2-1; size: -; V: TRBV28; D: -; DNA: TGTGCCAGCAGTGGATATGACTTCTACAATGAGCAGTTCTTC; CDR3: CASSGYDFYNEQFF
J: TRBJ1-1; size: -; V: TRBV10-3; D: -; DNA: TGTGCCATCAGTAACCAGCAAGGGGGGAACACTGAAGCTTTCTTT; CDR3: CAISNQQGGNTEAFF
J: TRBJ1-3; size: -; V: TRBV20-1; D: TRBD1; DNA: TGCAGTGCTAGAGATTTCACCGGGACAGGAGCAAACACCATATATTTT; CDR3: CSARDFTGTGANTIYF
J: TRBJ1-1; size: -; V: TRBV7-2; D: -; DNA: TGTGCCAGCCTAGTTCTCGGGAGGGTTGAAGCTTTCTTT; CDR3: CASLVLGRVEAFF
J: TRBJ1-4; size: -; V: TRBV7-8; D: TRBD1; DNA: TGTGCCAGCAGCTTAGCGGGGGGACAGGGCTTTAATGAAAAACTGTTTTTT; CDR3: CASSLAGGQGFNEKLFF
J: TRBJ2-2; size: -; V: TRBV20-1; D: -; DNA: TGCAGTGCTAGCGGCGGGACGTACACCGGGGAGCTGTTTTTT; CDR3: CSASGGTYTGELFF
J: TRBJ1-1; size: -; V: TRBV7-2; D: TRBD1; DNA: TGTGCCAGCAGCTCTTTGACAGGGGCACTGTGGAGGAACACTGAAGCTTTCTTT; CDR3: CASSSLTGALWRNTEAFF
J: TRBJ2-5; size: -; V: TRBV6-2/TRBV6-3; D: -; DNA: TGTGCCGCGACGGTCAGTCACCAAGAGACCCAGTACTTC; CDR3: CAATVSHQETQYF
J: TRBJ1-1; size: -; V: TRBV12-3/TRBV12-4; D: -; DNA: TGTGCCAGCAGTTTGAGAGGGGAGGGTGAAGCTTTCTTT; CDR3: CASSLRGEGEAFF
J: TRBJ2-3; size: few; V: TRBV6-5; D: TRBD1; DNA: TGTGCCAGCCATTATCACCAGACAGGGGGGACAGATACGCAGTATTTT; CDR3: CASHYHQTGGTDTQYF
J: TRBJ2-3; size: -; V: TRBV20-1; D: -; DNA: TGCAGTGCTAGGGGGCGGCAGGGGAGAACAGATACGCAGTATTTT; CDR3: CSARGRQGRTDTQYF
J: TRBJ2-7; size: many; V: TRBV10-1; D: TRBD1; DNA: TGCGCCAGCAGTGAGACCGATTGGACAGGGGACGGCCACTACGAGCAGTACTTC; CDR3: CASSETDWTGDGHYEQYF
J: TRBJ2-3; size: -; V: TRBV6-2/TRBV6-3; D: -; DNA: TGTGCCGGCAGTTACACCCCTTTTACGGATACGCAGTATTTT; CDR3: CAGSYTPFTDTQYF
J: TRBJ1-2; size: few; V: TRBV29-1; D: TRBD1; DNA: TGCAGCGCTCGGACAGGGGGCCTTGGGCACTATGGCTACACCTTC; CDR3: CSARTGGLGHYGYTF
J: TRBJ1-4; size: -; V: TRBV27; D: -; DNA: TGTGCCAGGCCCCTCCGGGTATTTAATGAAAAACTGTTTTTT; CDR3: CARPLRVFNEKLFF
J: TRBJ1-2; size: -; V: TRBV20-1; D: -; DNA: TGCAGTGCCCGGTGGGAGCGACCCGCTAACTATGGCTACACCTTC; CDR3: CSARWERPANYGYTF
J: TRBJ2-1; size: -; V: TRBV5-1; D: -; DNA: TGCGCCAGCAGCTTGGCCCTAAGAGCATCGGGACAAGACAATGAGCAGTTCTTC; CDR3: CASSLALRASGQDNEQFF
J: TRBJ1-6; size: few; V: TRBV24-1; D: TRBD1; DNA: TGTGCCACCAGTGAATCCCGGGACAGGAATTCACCCCTCCACTTT; CDR3: CATSESRDRNSPLHF
J: TRBJ2-1; size: -; V: TRBV29-1; D: TRBD1; DNA: TGCAGCGTCGCCACAGACAGGGTTAAGTTCTTC; CDR3: CSVATDRVKFF
J: TRBJ2-7; size: few; V: TRBV20-1; D: -; DNA: TGCAGTGCTAGAGGTGATGGAAGCGTCAGCTCCTACGAGCAGTACTTC; CDR3: CSARGDGSVSSYEQYF
J: TRBJ1-3; size: -; V: TRBV14; D: -; DNA: TGTGCCAGCAGCCAACTAGCGGACAGAGTGAACACCATATATTTT; CDR3: CASSQLADRVNTIYF
J: TRBJ2-1; size: once; V: TRBV24-1; D: TRBD1; DNA: TGTGCCGCCAGTGATTTTAAGGGACAGGTAACCTACAATGAGCAGTTCTTC; CDR3: CAASDFKGQVTYNEQFF
J: TRBJ2-7; size: few; V: TRBV28; D: -; DNA: TGTGCCAGCGGTGGGATTTTAACCTACGAGCAGTACTTC; CDR3: CASGGILTYEQYF
J: TRBJ2-7; size: -; V: TRBV10-3; D: TRBD1; DNA: TGTGCCATCAGTGAGCCGGACAGGGGAGACGAGCAGTACTTC; CDR3: CAISEPDRGDEQYF
J: TRBJ1-2; size: -; V: TRBV5-1; D: TRBD1; DNA: TGCGCCAGCAGACTCGGACAGGACTATGGCTACACCTTC; CDR3: CASRLGQDYGYTF
J: TRBJ2-7; size: -; V: TRBV24-1; D: TRBD2; DNA: TGTGCCACCAGTGATCACGGGACTAGCGGGACCCAGCAGTACTTC; CDR3: CATSDHGTSGTQQYF
J: TRBJ2-5; size: -; V: TRBV6-6; D: -; DNA: TGTGCCAGCAGTTATGAAATCTACAATGAGCAGTACTTC; CDR3: CASSYEIYNEQYF
J: TRBJ2-1; size: -; V: TRBV10-3; D: -; DNA: TGTGCCATCGGCCGGACTGAGATAAGCTCCTACAATGAGCAGTTCTTC; CDR3: CAIGRTEISSYNEQFF
J: TRBJ1-6; size: -; V: TRBV4-1; D: -; DNA: TGCGCCAGCGCGACCGGCTCCTATAATTCACCCCTCCACTTT; CDR3: CASATGSYNSPLHF
J: TRBJ2-5; size: many; V: TRBV25-1; D: -; DNA: TGTGCCAGCAGGTACCGGGAACGGGAGACCCAGTACTTC; CDR3: CASRYRERETQYF
J: TRBJ1-5; size: few; V: TRBV7-2; D: -; DNA: TGTGCCGGCAGCTTATTCTTAGGTGATCAACCCCAGCATTTT; CDR3: CAGSLFLGDQPQHF
J: TRBJ2-7; size: -; V: TRBV21-1; D: -; DNA: TGTGCCAGCAGCAAAGCGGGACAGGGGGTCTACGAGCAGTACTTC; CDR3: CASSKAGQGVYEQYF
J: TRBJ1-2; size: -; V: TRBV5-1; D: -; DNA: TGCGCCAGCAGCTTGGCCGTCCCCGGGGTCTATGGCTACACCTTC; CDR3: CASSLAVPGVYGYTF
J: TRBJ1-2; size: few; V: TRBV27; D: -; DNA: TGTGCCAGCAGTCCCTATGGGGGGACTTATGGCTACACCTTC; CDR3: CASSPYGGTYGYTF
J: TRBJ1-2; size: -; V: TRBV5-6; D: -; DNA: TGTGCCAGCAGCTGGACAGTGCCTGACTATGGCTACACCTTC; CDR3: CASSWTVPDYGYTF
J: TRBJ2-1; size: many; V: TRBV27; D: TRBD2; DNA: TGTGCCAGCAGAGCGGGGGGGTACAATGAGCAGTTCTTC; CDR3: CASRAGGYNEQFF
J: TRBJ2-3; size: many; V: TRBV7-9; D: TRBD2; DNA: TGTGCCAGCAGCGGGCCTAGCGGGAGAGTCGCAGATACGCAGTATTTT; CDR3: CASSGPSGRVADTQYF
J: TRBJ1-1; size: -; V: TRBV11-2; D: -; DNA: TGTGCCAGCAGCTCTGGGCCCTCTTTTGAAGCTTTCTTT; CDR3: CASSSGPSFEAFF
J: TRBJ2-3; size: few; V: TRBV27; D: -; DNA: TGTGCCAGCAGTTTAAACCCTTACTCGCTGCGTACGCAGTATTTT; CDR3: CASSLNPYSLRTQYF
J: TRBJ2-7; size: -; V: TRBV4-1; D: TRBD2; DNA: TGCGCCAGCAGCCAAGATTTCAGCACTAGCGGGGGGACCTACAATGAGCAGTACTTC; CDR3: CASSQDFSTSGGTYNEQYF
J: TRBJ2-1; size: few; V: TRBV20-1; D: TRBD2; DNA: TGCAGTGCGGTAGCTAGCGGGGGGGCCGATCAGCAGTTCTTC; CDR3: CSAVASGGADQQFF
J: TRBJ2-3; size: few; V: TRBV15; D: -; DNA: TGTGCCACCAGCAGAGATTACGGGGTATCTAGCACAGATACGCAGTATTTT; CDR3: CATSRDYGVSSTDTQYF
J: TRBJ1-2; size: -; V: TRBV6-5; D: -; DNA: TGTGCCAGCAGATCTGCCGGGATCCGCTATGGCTACACCTTC; CDR3: CASRSAGIRYGYTF
J: TRBJ2-1; size: few; V: TRBV12-3/TRBV12-4; D: TRBD2; DNA: TGTGCCAGCAGTCCCACGGGGGGGTTCTACAATGAGCAGTTCTTC; CDR3: CASSPTGGFYNEQFF
J: TRBJ2-1; size: -; V: TRBV20-1; D: -; DNA: TGCAGTGCTAGAGATCGCGGACAGACCTACAATGAGCAGTTCTTC; CDR3: CSARDRGQTYNEQFF
J: TRBJ1-4; size: -; V: TRBV2; D: TRBD1; DNA: TGTGCCGACAAGCGGACAGGGGAAAATGAAAAACTGTTTTTT; CDR3: CADKRTGENEKLFF
J: TRBJ2-4; size: few; V: TRBV7-9; D: TRBD1; DNA: TGTGCCAGCAGCTCTACCCTCGGGACAGGGAAACTAGCCAAAAACATTCAGTACTTC; CDR3: CASSSTLGTGKLAKNIQYF
J: TRBJ1-1; size: -; V: TRBV10-3; D: -; DNA: TGTGCCATCAGTCCCGATTGGAGCGGGGGGGCTGAAGCTTTCTTT; CDR3: CAISPDWSGGAEAFF